This TCR beta chain was captured by sequencing in a study of cytomegalovirus exposure and HLA in healthy donors. In germline, CDR1 is SGHRS, CDR2 YFSETQ. CDR3 length equals 19 residues. V was pared by 0 bases and J by 2 bases, with 8 bases of the junction left unmatched. Primers: 60 Vbeta forward and 13 Jbeta reverse. The method was immunoSEQ multiplex PCR; TCRdb's version includes in-frame clones alone and lacks a portion of them. The data hold 90,000 to 110,000 clones, with roughly 71% observed a single time. The genes are TRBV5-1 and TRBJ2-1; TRBD2 matches at 13 bases. Sequencing was carried out using PBMCs. The source is an older woman in good health and CMV-seropositive. The CDR3 nucleotides read TGCGCCAGCAGCTTGGATGGGACTAGCGGGATTACTACCTACAATGAGCAGTTCTTC. Translation gives CASSLDGTSGITTYNEQFF.